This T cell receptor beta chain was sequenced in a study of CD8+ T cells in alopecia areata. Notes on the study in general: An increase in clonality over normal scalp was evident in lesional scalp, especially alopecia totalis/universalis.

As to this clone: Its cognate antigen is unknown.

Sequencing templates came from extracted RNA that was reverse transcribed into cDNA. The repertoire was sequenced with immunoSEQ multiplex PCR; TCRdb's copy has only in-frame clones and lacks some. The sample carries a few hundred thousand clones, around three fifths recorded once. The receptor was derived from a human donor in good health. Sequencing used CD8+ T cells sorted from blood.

CDR3 sequence (DNA): TGTGCCATCAGTGATACTGACTCCGGGGACAATGAGCAGTTCTTC. Protein: CAISDTDSGDNEQFF. The chain combines TRBV10-3 with TRBJ2-1, with a weak D call TRBD2 (5 bases). V was shortened by 3 bases and J by 5 bases, with 14 bases between the two germline ends. CDR3 length: 15 residues. CDR1 is ENHRY, CDR2 SYGVKD, per germline.